The clone carrying this TCR beta chain was counted only a few times. These data originate in a study of blood T cell repertoires in COVID-19. Study background: Collection of acute and convalescent COVID-19 samples took place in the United States, Italy and Spain.

Profiling relied on immunoSEQ multiplex PCR, and the TCRdb table lists in-frame clones only, not all of them. The repertoire holds about 160,000 clones, with around 81% as singletons. Participants' reported clinical history set cohort assignment. Sequencing was carried out using PBMCs or T cells enriched from blood (not recorded which). This receptor was obtained from a man aged 35 to 55 who had recovered from COVID-19.

The CDR3 region has the DNA TGTGCCAGCAGTCCCGCCCGGTTCACCGGGGAGCTGTTTTTT. This codes for CASSPARFTGELFF. The chain joins TRBV6-1 to TRBJ2-2; unclear D gene. Looked up from germline, CDR1 is MNHNS and CDR2 is SASEGT. CDR3 size: 14 residues. The germline V and J ends were trimmed by 5 bases and 4 bases, with 11 bases remaining between them.